This T cell receptor (beta chain) came from a study of T-cell reconstitution after alpha-beta-depleted transplantation in children listed by TCRdb under 2016. Regarding the research as a whole: T-cell immune reconstitution after TCRalphabeta/CD19-depleted allogeneic hematopoietic cell transplantation in children was quantitatively tracked in the study by means of TCR repertoire profiling. What the authors observed across the whole study: Hyperexpanded clone frequencies declined over subsequent months; after one year, T-cell counts and TCRbeta diversity were mostly attributed to newly produced T cells. The apparently early recovery of alphabetaT-cell counts about two months after transplant reportedly depended on only several hundred rapidly expanded clones that came from non-depleted graft cells. The high TCRbeta diversity at day 60 in some patients was ascribed to recipient T cells and intrathymic progenitors that had survived conditioning.

The library came from PCR. For sequencing, an Illumina HiSeq 2500 was employed. To normalize quantification of the TCRbeta repertoire, the TCR libraries were built with molecular barcoding that relied on unique molecular identifiers. Through fastp at Q25 and MiXCR, TCRdb rebuilt clones from the public reads, retaining in-frame beta chains. Identical CDR3 protein sequences are pooled into one entry, listed with their most common genes and DNA. The sample includes about 150,000 distinct CDR3 sequences, with around 9% observed a single time. The top ten constitute 15% to 20% of the sample. What this sample's treatment or condition label stands for: allogeneic hematopoietic cell transplantation with graft depleted of TCRalphabeta T cells and CD19 B cells. The transplant recipients were children given TCRalphabeta/CD19-depleted allogeneic hematopoietic cell grafts. This clonotype was detected ten times or more. Its antigen specificity is not known. No base quality information exists; no much larger clone differs at one position.

Between the V and J ends, shortened by 1 base and 3 bases respectively, the junction contains 16 bases. The CDR3 runs 16 residues from the cysteine to the phenylalanine. CDR3 DNA is the only sequence kept; it has 48 bases, read in frame from the first base. The germline V gene yields MDHEN for CDR1 and SYDVKM for CDR2. This TCR was sampled from a female patient aged 2-9 years who had a stem cell transplant for congenital amegakaryocytic thrombocytopenia, so the T cells may come from the graft donor. The chain is encoded by TRBV28 joined to TRBJ2-7; no D segment can be confidently identified. The sequences come from PBMCs, mostly from graft donor cells, collected 180 days after TCRalphabeta/CD19-depleted stem cell transplant. The CDR3 region reads CASSLYGWQSNYEQYF. In nucleotide form, the sequence is TGTGCCAGCAGTTTATATGGGTGGCAGTCCAACTACGAGCAGTACTTC.